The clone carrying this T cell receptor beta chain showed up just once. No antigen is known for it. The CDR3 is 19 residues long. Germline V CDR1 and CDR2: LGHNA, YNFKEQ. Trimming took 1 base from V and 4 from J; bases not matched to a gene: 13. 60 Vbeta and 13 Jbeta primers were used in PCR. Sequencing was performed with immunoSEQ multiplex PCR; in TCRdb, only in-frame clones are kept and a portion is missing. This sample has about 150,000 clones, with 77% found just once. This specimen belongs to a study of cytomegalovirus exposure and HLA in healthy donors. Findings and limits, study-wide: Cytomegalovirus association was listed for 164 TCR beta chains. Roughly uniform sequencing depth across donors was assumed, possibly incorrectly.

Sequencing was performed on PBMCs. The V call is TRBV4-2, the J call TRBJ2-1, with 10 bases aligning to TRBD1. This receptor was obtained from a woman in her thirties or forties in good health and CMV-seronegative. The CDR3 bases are TGTGCCAGCAGCCAAGGTCACGACCCAAGGACAGGGGGTTACAATGAGCAGTTCTTC. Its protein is CASSQGHDPRTGGYNEQFF.